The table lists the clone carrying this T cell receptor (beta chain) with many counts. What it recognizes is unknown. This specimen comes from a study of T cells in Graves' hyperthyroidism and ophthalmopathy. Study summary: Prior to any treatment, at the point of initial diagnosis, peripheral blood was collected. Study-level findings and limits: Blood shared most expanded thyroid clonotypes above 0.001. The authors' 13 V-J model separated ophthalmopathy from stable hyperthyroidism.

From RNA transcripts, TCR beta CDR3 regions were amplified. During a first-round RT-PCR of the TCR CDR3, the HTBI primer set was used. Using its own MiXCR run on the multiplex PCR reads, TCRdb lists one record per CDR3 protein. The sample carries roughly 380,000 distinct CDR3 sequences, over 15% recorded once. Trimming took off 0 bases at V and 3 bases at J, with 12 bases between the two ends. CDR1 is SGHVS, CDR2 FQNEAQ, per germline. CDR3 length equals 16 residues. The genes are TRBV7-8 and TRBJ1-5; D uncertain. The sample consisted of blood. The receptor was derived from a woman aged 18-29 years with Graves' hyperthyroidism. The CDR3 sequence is CASSLAQRILNQPQHF. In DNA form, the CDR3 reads TGTGCCAGCAGCTTAGCACAGAGGATCCTCAATCAGCCCCAGCATTTT.